This entry lists 27 T cell receptor beta chains sequenced from one sample in a study of graft-versus-host responses after intestinal transplantation. Sequenced by immunoSEQ multiplex PCR; TCRdb stores in-frame clones only, minus some. The sample has some 36,000 clones, approximately 94% seen once; the top ten hold about 0.23%. The antigens of these receptors remain unknown. The starting material was unstimulated CD4+ T cells sorted from spleen or lymph node cells, obtained before transplant. These receptor sequences come from a human donor who was the organ donor for an intestinal transplant.

The CDR3 here is CASSGLAGGQETQYF. As DNA, the CDR3 is TGTGCCAGCAGTGGGTTAGCGGGGGGACAAGAGACCCAGTACTTC. This chain links TRBV2 with TRBJ2-5, with 10 bases matching TRBD2. Germline loops: CDR1 SNHLY, CDR2 FYNNEI. The ends lost 4 bases at V and 2 bases at J; junction bases unmatched: 4. The CDR3 spans 15 residues.

The V and J genes are TRBV6-5 and TRBJ2-1; D could derive from TRBD1 or TRBD2 (7 bases each). Germline V CDR1 and CDR2: MNHEY, SVGAGI. The ends were cut back, 4 bases at V and 9 bases at J, with 22 bases in the middle. The CDR3 has 16 residues. The CDR3 DNA follows: TGTGCCAGCAGTTCGGGCAGGGGGGGGAGGATCCGTGAGCAGTTCTTC. Protein: CASSSGRGGRIREQFF.

V is TRBV5-1 and J is TRBJ2-5; TRBD1 is a possible D gene (6 bases). The CDR3 has 14 amino acids. Germline V gene lookup returns CDR1 SGHRS and CDR2 YFSETQ. The V end was cut by 0 bases, the J end by 3 bases, with 9 bases between. The CDR3 nucleotides are TGCGCCAGCAGCTTGGGACAGGTTAAAGAGACCCAGTACTTC. This encodes CASSLGQVKETQYF.

This sequence joins TRBV4-1 and TRBJ1-2; D may be TRBD1 (6 bases). This CDR3 contains 18 residues. Trimming removed 4 bases from V and 0 bases from J, with 21 bases in between. Per the germline V gene, CDR1 is MGHRA and CDR2 is YSYEKL. The CDR3 is CASSRTIRTASANYGYTF. The CDR3 nucleotides are TGCGCCAGCAGCCGAACAATCAGGACAGCCAGTGCTAACTATGGCTACACCTTC.

V and J are TRBV9 and TRBJ1-3, with 7 bases aligning to TRBD1. V was pared by 3 bases and J by 3 bases, with 6 bases of the junction left unmatched. The CDR3 runs 15 residues. The V gene's germline CDR1 is SGDLS and CDR2 YYNGEE. Here the CDR3 reads CASSATQGGGNTIYF. The CDR3 bases are TGTGCCAGCAGCGCCACTCAGGGGGGTGGAAACACCATATATTTT.

The J gene is TRBJ1-6, the V gene TRBV6-5; TRBD1 matches 7 bases. CDR1 is MNHEY, CDR2 SVGAGI, per germline. This CDR3 is built from 15 residues. Trimming removed 0 bases from V and 7 bases from J; junction bases left unmatched: 3. CDR3 nucleotide sequence: TGTGCCAGCAGTTACTCGGGCAGGGGGAATTCACCCCTCCACTTT. Its protein product is CASSYSGRGNSPLHF.

The chain joins TRBV5-4 to TRBJ2-5, with 8 positions matching TRBD2. J lost 1 base, V lost 4 bases, and 0 bases had no gene match. Germline V CDR1 and CDR2: SGHNT, YYREEE (reference sequence). The CDR3 has 13 amino acids. The CDR3 DNA reads as TGTGCCAGCAGCCGGGGGGGCCAAGAGACCCAGTACTTC. Protein product: CASSRGGQETQYF.

V is TRBV4-1 and J is TRBJ2-7, with 8 positions matching TRBD2. After removal of 3 bases from V and 6 bases from J, the junction contained 10 bases not matched to a gene. Germline V gene data show CDR1 as MGHRA and CDR2 as YSYEKL. The CDR3 runs to 15 residues. CDR3 in amino acids: CASSHLPGLGPEQYF. The CDR3 DNA reads TGCGCCAGCAGCCATCTACCGGGACTAGGACCCGAGCAGTACTTC.

CDR3 sequence: CASSYPRGESSYNEQFF. For the CDR3, the DNA is TGTGCCAGCAGCTACCCCCGGGGGGAGAGCTCCTACAATGAGCAGTTCTTC. The rearrangement joins TRBV11-1 to TRBJ2-1, with 7 bases aligning to TRBD2. There are 17 residues in the CDR3. Germline V CDR1 and CDR2: SGHAT, FQDESV (reference sequence). Trimming cost V 4 bases and J 0 bases; bases outside gene matches: 9.

This clone has a handful of counts. The genes are TRBV27 and TRBJ2-7; 9 bases line up with TRBD1. From germline, CDR1 is MNHEY and CDR2 SMNVEV (reference sequence). This CDR3 has 14 amino acids. V was pared by 8 bases and J by 4 bases, with 9 bases of the junction left unmatched. The CDR3 region is CASRPPGQGYEQYF. The CDR3 DNA sequence: TGTGCCAGCCGTCCCCCGGGACAGGGTTACGAGCAGTACTTC.

This clone was picked up one time. The rearrangement links TRBV2 to TRBJ2-6; D not certain. The CDR3 consists of 17 residues. The germline V gene encodes CDR1 SNHLY and CDR2 FYNNEI. The ends were cut back, 4 bases at V and 0 bases at J, with 13 bases in the middle. The CDR3 sequence is CASSAKGARSGANVLTF. Written as DNA, the CDR3 is TGTGCCAGCAGTGCCAAGGGTGCCCGCTCTGGGGCCAACGTCCTGACTTTC.

The chain is built from TRBV5-1 and TRBJ2-6; D is undetermined. This CDR3 region has 14 residues. Germline V gives CDR1 SGHRS, CDR2 YFSETQ. Trimming took off 2 bases at V and 2 bases at J, with 5 bases between the two ends. Here the CDR3 reads CASSFRAGANVLTF. The CDR3 region has the DNA TGCGCCAGCAGCTTCCGAGCTGGGGCCAACGTCCTGACTTTC.

This rearrangement joins TRBV28 to TRBJ1-4, with unresolved D. The CDR3 loop spans 12 amino acids. V gave up 6 bases and J gave up 11 bases, with 13 bases separating them. Germline CDR1 reads MDHEN; CDR2 reads SYDVKM. DNA for the CDR3: TGTGCCAGCAGCCCCTCGTTGGGCAAACTGTTTTTT. Amino acids: CASSPSLGKLFF.

The chain is built from TRBV18 and TRBJ2-5; no clear D. V lost 4 bases and J lost 6, with 15 bases in between. The CDR3 runs 14 residues. Germline V CDR1 and CDR2: KGHSH, LQKENI. The CDR3 sequence is CASSHASRSKTQYF. CDR3 nucleotides: TGTGCCAGCTCACATGCGTCACGTTCAAAGACCCAGTACTTC.

The CDR3 nucleotides are TGTGCCAGCACCAGGACGGCCAGCTCCTACAATGAGCAGTTCTTC. Protein sequence: CASTRTASSYNEQFF. The J gene is TRBJ2-1, the V gene TRBV6-5; D gene ambiguous. There are 15 residues in the CDR3. Trimming removed 7 bases from V and 0 bases from J, with 13 bases in between. Germline CDR1 and CDR2: MNHEY and SVGAGI.

V usage is TRBV5-6 and J usage is TRBJ1-4; TRBD1 matches 7 bases. V lost 4 bases and J lost 4; bases outside the gene matches: 7. CDR3 length: 15 amino acids. The germline gives CDR1 SGHDT, CDR2 YYEEEE. CDR3 protein: CASSIETGLNEKLFF. In nucleotides, the CDR3 is TGTGCCAGCAGCATCGAGACAGGGCTTAATGAAAAACTGTTTTTT.

This clone was seen only a few times. The chain joins TRBV2 to TRBJ2-3; 9 nucleotides agree with TRBD2. The CDR3 has 15 amino acids. Trimming cost V 9 bases and J 1 base; bases outside gene matches: 8. Germline CDR1 and CDR2: SNHLY and FYNNEI. The CDR3 DNA reads as TGTGCCAGGGGGGGAGCGGGGGGCCGCACAGATACGCAGTATTTT. This encodes CARGGAGGRTDTQYF.

The rearrangement links TRBV4-3 to TRBJ2-3; D is unresolved. CDR1 is LGHNA and CDR2 is YSLEER in the germline V gene. V dropped 4 bases and J dropped 0 bases, with 11 bases sitting between them. The CDR3 runs to 15 residues. The CDR3 sequence is CASSLDGRSTDTQYF. Here the CDR3 DNA reads TGCGCCAGCAGCCTGGATGGCCGTAGCACAGATACGCAGTATTTT.

The count of this clone is one. The chain links TRBV28 to TRBJ1-2, with 12 bases identical to TRBD1. The CDR3 has 18 amino acids. Germline loops: CDR1 MDHEN, CDR2 SYDVKM. The V and J ends lost 4 bases and 3 bases, in that order; junction bases with no gene match: 12. The DNA for the CDR3 is TGTGCCAGCAGTTCTCCCGGGACAGGGGGCCCCAGGGACTATGGCTACACCTTC. It yields the protein CASSSPGTGGPRDYGYTF.

This chain connects TRBV7-2 to TRBJ2-2; tentatively, D is TRBD1 (5 bases). The V and J ends lost 5 bases and 3 bases respectively, with 13 bases between them. This CDR3 spans 15 amino acids. Germline assignment: CDR1 SGHTA and CDR2 FQGNSA. The CDR3 DNA is TGTGCCAGCAGCAACCGACAGCGTTACACCGGGGAGCTGTTTTTT. The encoded protein is CASSNRQRYTGELFF.

As for this clone: The same CDR3 also results from other DNA sequences found in this sample. This chain's CDR3 is CAWSGQGNYGYTF. In DNA form, the CDR3 reads TGTGCCTGGAGTGGACAGGGGAACTATGGCTACACCTTC. This rearrangement joins TRBV30 to TRBJ1-2, with TRBD1 matching over 8 bases. The CDR3 has 13 residues. V lost 1 base to trimming and J lost 2 bases; unmatched junction nucleotides: 0. Germline assignment: CDR1 GTSNPN and CDR2 SVGIG (reference sequence).

This chain links TRBV2 with TRBJ2-1; 7 bases agree with TRBD2. J was trimmed by 7 bases and V by 6 bases; bases with no gene match: 9. Germline CDR1 reads SNHLY; CDR2 reads FYNNEI. The CDR3 is 14 residues long. The DNA for the CDR3 is TGTGCCAGCAGAACCGGGAGGCACCTGAATGAGCAGTTCTTC. This encodes CASRTGRHLNEQFF.

The chain recombines TRBV7-8 with TRBJ2-3, with 9 bases aligning to TRBD2. This CDR3 has 16 residues. The ends lost 4 bases at V and 5 bases at J; junction bases unmatched: 10. The germline CDR1 and CDR2 sequences are SGHVS and FQNEAQ. The CDR3 loop reads CASSSWGGGAVDTQYF. The CDR3 nucleotides read TGTGCCAGCAGCTCATGGGGCGGGGGGGCCGTAGATACGCAGTATTTT.

This chain connects TRBV10-3 to TRBJ2-3; no reliable D call. V gave up 6 bases and J gave up 0 bases, with 1 base separating them. Germline loops: CDR1 ENHRY, CDR2 SYGVKD. The CDR3 is 11 residues long. CDR3 sequence (DNA): TGTGCCATCAGAAGCACAGATACGCAGTATTTT. It codes for CAIRSTDTQYF.

The chain uses TRBV6-5 and TRBJ2-7; D uncertain. Germline CDR1 reads MNHEY; CDR2 reads SVGAGI. This CDR3 has 11 amino acids. Trimming removed 5 bases at V and 4 bases at J, with 6 bases between. CDR3 in DNA: TGTGCCAGCAGTGAAGGGTACGAGCAGTACTTC. Its translation is CASSEGYEQYF.

This chain links TRBV6-1 with TRBJ1-5, with unresolved D. The CDR3 spans 13 residues. CDR1 is MNHNS and CDR2 is SASEGT in the germline V gene. Trimming removed 5 bases from V and 4 bases from J, with 9 bases in between. For the CDR3, the DNA is TGTGCCAGCAGTTTAACGGAGAATCAGCCCCAGCATTTT. Amino acid sequence: CASSLTENQPQHF.

This rearrangement joins TRBV19 to TRBJ2-4, with 9 bases lining up with TRBD2. The germline V gene encodes CDR1 LNHDA and CDR2 SQIVND (reference sequence). J gave up 0 bases and V 6 bases, and 6 bases lay outside the gene matches. This CDR3 comprises 16 residues. The CDR3 here is CASSPTSGLAKNIQYF. For the CDR3, the DNA is TGTGCCAGTAGCCCGACTAGCGGTCTAGCCAAAAACATTCAGTACTTC.